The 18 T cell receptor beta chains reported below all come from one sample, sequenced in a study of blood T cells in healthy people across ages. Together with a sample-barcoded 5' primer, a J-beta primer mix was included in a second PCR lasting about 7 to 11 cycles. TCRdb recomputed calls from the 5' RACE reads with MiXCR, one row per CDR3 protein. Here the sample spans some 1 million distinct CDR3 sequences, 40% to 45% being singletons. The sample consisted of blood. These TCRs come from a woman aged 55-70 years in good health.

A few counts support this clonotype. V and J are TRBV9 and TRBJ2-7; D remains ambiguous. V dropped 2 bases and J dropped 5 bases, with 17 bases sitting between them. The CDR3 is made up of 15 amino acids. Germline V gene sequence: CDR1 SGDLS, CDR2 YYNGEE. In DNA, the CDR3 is TGTGCCAGCAGCGTTAACCAGGACCCATTGGACGAGCAGTACTTC. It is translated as CASSVNQDPLDEQYF. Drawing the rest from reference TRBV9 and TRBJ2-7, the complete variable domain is DSGVTQTPKHLITATGQRVTLRCSPRSGDLSVYWYQQSLDQGLQFLIQYYNGEERAKGNILERFSAQQFPDLHSELNLSSLELGDSALYFCASSVNQDPLDEQYFGPGTRLTVT.

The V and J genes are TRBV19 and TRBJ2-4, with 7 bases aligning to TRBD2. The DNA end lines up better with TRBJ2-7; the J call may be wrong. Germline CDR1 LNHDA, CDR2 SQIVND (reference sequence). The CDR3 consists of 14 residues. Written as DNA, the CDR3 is TGTGCCAGTAGTATACGGGGGGATACCTACGAGCAGTACTTC. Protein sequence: CASSIRGDTYEQYF.

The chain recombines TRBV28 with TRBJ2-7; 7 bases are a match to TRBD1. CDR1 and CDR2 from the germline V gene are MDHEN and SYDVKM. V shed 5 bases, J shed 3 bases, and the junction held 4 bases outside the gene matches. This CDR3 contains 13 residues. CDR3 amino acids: CASSDRTGYEQYF. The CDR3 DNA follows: TGTGCCAGCAGTGACCGGACAGGCTACGAGCAGTACTTC.

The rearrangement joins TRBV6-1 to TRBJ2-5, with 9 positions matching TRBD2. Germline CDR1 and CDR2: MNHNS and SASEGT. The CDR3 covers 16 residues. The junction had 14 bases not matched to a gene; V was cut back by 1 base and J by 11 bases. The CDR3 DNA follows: TGTGCCAGCAGTGAAGTGGGTAGCGGGAGACCCAATGAGCAGTACTTC. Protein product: CASSEVGSGRPNEQYF.

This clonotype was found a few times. This CDR3 is CAWIRYTDNTEYF. Written as DNA, the CDR3 is TGTGCCTGGATCAGGTATACGGATAATACGGAGTACTTC. The V call is TRBV30, the J call TRBJ2-7; D remains unclear. This CDR3 is built from 13 residues. The V gene's germline CDR1 is GTSNPN and CDR2 SVGIG (reference sequence). With 4 bases removed from V and 11 bases from J, the gap between germline ends came to 21 bases.

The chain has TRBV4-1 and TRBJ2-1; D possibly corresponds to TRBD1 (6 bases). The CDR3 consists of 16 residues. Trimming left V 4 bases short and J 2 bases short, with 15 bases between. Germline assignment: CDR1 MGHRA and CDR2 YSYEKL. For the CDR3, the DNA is TGCGCCAGCAGCCTACAGGGACGAGGACCCTACAATGAGCAGTTCTTC. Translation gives CASSLQGRGPYNEQFF.

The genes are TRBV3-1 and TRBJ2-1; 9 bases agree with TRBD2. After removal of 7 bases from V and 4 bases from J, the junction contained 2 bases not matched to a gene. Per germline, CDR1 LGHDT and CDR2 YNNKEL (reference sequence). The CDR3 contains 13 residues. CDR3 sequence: CASTLAGYNEQFF. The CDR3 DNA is TGTGCCAGCACGCTAGCGGGGTACAATGAGCAGTTCTTC.

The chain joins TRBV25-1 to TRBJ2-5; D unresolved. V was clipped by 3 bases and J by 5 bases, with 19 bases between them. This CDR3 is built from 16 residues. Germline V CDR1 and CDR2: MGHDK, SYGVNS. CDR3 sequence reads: CASSDYVSSYGETQYF. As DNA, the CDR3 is TGTGCCAGCAGTGATTACGTATCTAGTTACGGGGAGACCCAGTACTTC.

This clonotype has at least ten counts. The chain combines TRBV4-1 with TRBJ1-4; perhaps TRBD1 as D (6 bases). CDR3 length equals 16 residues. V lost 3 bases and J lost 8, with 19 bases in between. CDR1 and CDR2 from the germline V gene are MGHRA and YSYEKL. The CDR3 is CASSHGGGREREKLFF. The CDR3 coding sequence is TGCGCCAGCAGCCATGGCGGGGGCAGGGAGAGAGAAAAACTGTTTTTT.

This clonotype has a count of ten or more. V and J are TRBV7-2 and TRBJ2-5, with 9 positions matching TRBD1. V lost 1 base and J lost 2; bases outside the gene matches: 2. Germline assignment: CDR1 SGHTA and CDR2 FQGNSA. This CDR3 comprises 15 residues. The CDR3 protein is CASSLGTGDQETQYF. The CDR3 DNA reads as TGTGCCAGCAGCTTAGGGACAGGGGATCAAGAGACCCAGTACTTC.

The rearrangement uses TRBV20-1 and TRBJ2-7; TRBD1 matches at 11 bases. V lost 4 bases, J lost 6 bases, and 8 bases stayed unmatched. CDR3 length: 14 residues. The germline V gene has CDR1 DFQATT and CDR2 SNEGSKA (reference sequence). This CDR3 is CSATSGQGAGEQYF. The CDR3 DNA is TGCAGTGCTACTTCCGGACAGGGGGCGGGCGAGCAGTACTTC.

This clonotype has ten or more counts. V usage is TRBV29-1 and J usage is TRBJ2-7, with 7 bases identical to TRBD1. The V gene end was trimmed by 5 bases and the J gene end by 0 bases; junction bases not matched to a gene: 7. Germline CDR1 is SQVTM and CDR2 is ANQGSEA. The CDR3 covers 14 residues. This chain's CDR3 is CSVSNRDSSYEQYF. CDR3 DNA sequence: TGCAGCGTTTCAAACCGGGACAGCTCCTACGAGCAGTACTTC.

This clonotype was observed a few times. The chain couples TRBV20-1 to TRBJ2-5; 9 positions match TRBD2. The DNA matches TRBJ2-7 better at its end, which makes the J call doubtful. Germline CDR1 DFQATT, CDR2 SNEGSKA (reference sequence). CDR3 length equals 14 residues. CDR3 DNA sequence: TGCAGTGCAACCCCTAGCGGGAAAACCTACGAGCAGTACTTC. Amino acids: CSATPSGKTYEQYF.

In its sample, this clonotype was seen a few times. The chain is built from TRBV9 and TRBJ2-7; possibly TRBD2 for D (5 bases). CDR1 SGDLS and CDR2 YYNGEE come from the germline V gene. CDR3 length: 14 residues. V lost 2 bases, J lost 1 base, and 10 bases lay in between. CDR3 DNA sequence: TGTGCCAGCAGCGTGTGGGGAGAATCCTACGAGCAGTACTTC. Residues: CASSVWGESYEQYF.

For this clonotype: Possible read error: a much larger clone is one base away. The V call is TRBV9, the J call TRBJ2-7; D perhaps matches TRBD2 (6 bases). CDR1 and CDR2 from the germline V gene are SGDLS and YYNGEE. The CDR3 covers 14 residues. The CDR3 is CARSVAVGSYEQYF. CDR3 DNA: TGTGCCCGCAGCGTAGCGGTGGGGTCCTACGAGCAGTACTTC.

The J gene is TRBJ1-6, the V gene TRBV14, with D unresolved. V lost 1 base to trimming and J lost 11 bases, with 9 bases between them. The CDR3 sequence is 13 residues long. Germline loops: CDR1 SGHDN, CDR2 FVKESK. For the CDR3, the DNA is TGTGCCAGCAGCCAAGGCAGGTTGACACCCCTCCACTTT. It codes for CASSQGRLTPLHF.

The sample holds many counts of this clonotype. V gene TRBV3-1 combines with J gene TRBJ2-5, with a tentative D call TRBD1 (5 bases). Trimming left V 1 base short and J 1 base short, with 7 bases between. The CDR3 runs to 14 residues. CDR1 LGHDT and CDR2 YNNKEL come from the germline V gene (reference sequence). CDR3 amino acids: CASSQGQGQETQYF. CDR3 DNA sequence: TGTGCCAGCAGCCAAGGCCAGGGCCAAGAGACCCAGTACTTC.

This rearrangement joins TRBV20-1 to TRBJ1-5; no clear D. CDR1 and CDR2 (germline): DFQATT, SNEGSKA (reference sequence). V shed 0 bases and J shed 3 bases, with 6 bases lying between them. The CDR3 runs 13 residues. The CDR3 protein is CSARDRANQPQHF. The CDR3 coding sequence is TGCAGTGCTAGAGATAGGGCCAATCAGCCCCAGCATTTT.